Sequencing of this TCR beta chain was carried out in a study of technical replicates of blood from a handful of donors. The CDR3 is 13 amino acids. Per the germline V gene, CDR1 is SGHRS and CDR2 is YFSETQ. Trimming took off 4 bases at V and 5 bases at J, with 9 bases between the two ends. Clones were sequenced by immunoSEQ multiplex PCR, and TCRdb holds only the in-frame ones, with some missing. The sample consists of tens of thousands of clones, about 95% of them appearing once. The sample taken for sequencing was T cells isolated from PBMCs. V gene TRBV5-1 combines with J gene TRBJ1-4, with TRBD1 as a possible D gene (5 bases). This receptor was identified in a human donor in good health. The CDR3 DNA follows: TGCGCCAGCAGCAACTCAGGGAATGAAAAACTGTTTTTT. This translates into CASSNSGNEKLFF.